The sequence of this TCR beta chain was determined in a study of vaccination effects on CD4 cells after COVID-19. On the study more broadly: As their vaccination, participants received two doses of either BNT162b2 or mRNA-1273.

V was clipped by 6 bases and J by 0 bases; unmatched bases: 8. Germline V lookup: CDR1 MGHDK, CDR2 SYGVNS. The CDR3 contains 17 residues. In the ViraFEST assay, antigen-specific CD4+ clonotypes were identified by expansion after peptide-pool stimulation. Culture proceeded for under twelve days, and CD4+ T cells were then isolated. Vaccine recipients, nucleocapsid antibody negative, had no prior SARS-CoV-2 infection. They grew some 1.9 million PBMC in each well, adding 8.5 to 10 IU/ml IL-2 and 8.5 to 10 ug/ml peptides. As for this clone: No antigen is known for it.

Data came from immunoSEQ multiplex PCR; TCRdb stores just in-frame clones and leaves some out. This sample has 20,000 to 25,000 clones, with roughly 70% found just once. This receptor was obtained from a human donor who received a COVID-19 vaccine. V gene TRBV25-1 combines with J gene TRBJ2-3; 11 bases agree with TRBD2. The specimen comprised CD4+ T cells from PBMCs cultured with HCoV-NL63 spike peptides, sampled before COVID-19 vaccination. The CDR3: CASRLGTSGLSTDTQYF. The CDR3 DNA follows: TGTGCCAGCAGGTTAGGGACTAGCGGTTTAAGCACAGATACGCAGTATTTT.